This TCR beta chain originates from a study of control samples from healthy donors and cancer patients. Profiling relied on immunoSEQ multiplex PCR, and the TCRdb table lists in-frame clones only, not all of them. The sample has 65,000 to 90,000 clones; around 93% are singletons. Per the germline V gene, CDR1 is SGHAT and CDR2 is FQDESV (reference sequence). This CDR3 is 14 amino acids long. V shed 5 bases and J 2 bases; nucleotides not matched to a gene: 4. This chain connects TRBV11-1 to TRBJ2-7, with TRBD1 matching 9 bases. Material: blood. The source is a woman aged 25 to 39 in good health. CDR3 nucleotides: TGTGCCAGCAGCACCCGGGACAGGGCCTACGAGCAGTACTTC. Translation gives CASSTRDRAYEQYF.